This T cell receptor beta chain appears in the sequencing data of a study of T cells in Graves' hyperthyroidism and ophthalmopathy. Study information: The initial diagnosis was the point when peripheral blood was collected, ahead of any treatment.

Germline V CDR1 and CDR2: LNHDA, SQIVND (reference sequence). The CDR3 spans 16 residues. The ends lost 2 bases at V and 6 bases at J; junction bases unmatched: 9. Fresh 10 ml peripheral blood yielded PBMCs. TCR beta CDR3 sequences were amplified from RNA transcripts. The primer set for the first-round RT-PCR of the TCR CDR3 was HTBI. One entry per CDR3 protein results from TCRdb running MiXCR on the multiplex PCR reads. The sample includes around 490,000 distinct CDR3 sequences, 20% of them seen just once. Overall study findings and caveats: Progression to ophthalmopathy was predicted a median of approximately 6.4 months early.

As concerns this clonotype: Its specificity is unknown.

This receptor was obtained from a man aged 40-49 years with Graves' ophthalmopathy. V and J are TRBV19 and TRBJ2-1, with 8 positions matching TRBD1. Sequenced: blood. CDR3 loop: CASSIRGTGIGNEQFF. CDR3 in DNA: TGTGCCAGTAGTATACGGGGGACAGGCATCGGCAATGAGCAGTTCTTC.